This note documents a single T cell receptor (beta chain) sequence. Its antigen is not identified. The germline V gene has CDR1 MGHDK and CDR2 SYGVNS. V shed 2 bases, J shed 7 bases, and the junction held 4 bases outside the gene matches. The CDR3 is 14 residues long. As the sequencing template, cDNA was produced by extracting RNA and reverse transcribing it. Generated by immunoSEQ multiplex PCR, the TCRdb table keeps only in-frame clones and is missing some. Of over 150,000 clones listed, 50% to 70% are singletons. The sample originates from a study of CD8+ T cells in alopecia areata. The overall study: The protocol delivered tofacitinib for 6 to 18 months, then withdrew it for 6 months. Study findings and constraints: Normal skin's resident alphabeta T cells are sequenced alongside lesional scalp T cells.

The receptor was isolated from a human donor with alopecia areata. This sequence joins TRBV25-1 and TRBJ1-5; 8 bases map to TRBD1. The sequenced sample was CD4+ T cells sorted from blood, obtained at week 0. The CDR3 region is CASSESAGGQPQHF. Written as DNA, the CDR3 is TGTGCCAGCAGTGAAAGTGCAGGGGGCCAGCCCCAGCATTTT.